This is a list of T cell receptor beta chains from one sample in a study of regulatory T cells in long-lasting Graves disease. In TCRdb, the multiplex PCR reads were re-called with MiXCR into one record per CDR3 protein. The table records 400,000 to 550,000 distinct CDR3 sequences, about 16% of them present only once. These same data were also listed under a study on T cells in Graves' hyperthyroidism and ophthalmopathy.

Source: peripheral blood mononuclear cells (PBMCs), taken at new diagnosis, from a patient treated with antithyroid drugs. These receptors were taken from a woman aged 25 to 45 with Graves disease. CDR3s leave out the opening cysteine and the closing phenylalanine or tryptophan. Fields, in order: V gene, J gene, CDR3 protein.

>TRBV10-3|TRBJ1-4
AIRVSGEDEKLF
>TRBV3-1|TRBJ1-1
ASSPLGGQGTEAF
>TRBV27|TRBJ2-7
ASSYSTNVYEQY
>TRBV9|TRBJ1-1
ASSVAGQPNTEAF
>TRBV20-1|TRBJ2-7
SARVGVGYEQY
>TRBV11-2|TRBJ2-7
ASQGRTTEQY
>TRBV7-2|TRBJ2-2
ASSRPPGLAVTGELF
>TRBV20-1|TRBJ1-1
SASGRDRNTEAF
>TRBV18|TRBJ1-1
ASSPPGTYTEAF
>TRBV7-9|TRBJ2-1
ASSFHGGRAYNEQF
>TRBV5-1|TRBJ1-1
ASGGGGRAF
>TRBV15|TRBJ2-2
ATSRDKVAGVTGELF
>TRBV4-1|TRBJ2-7
ASSPGTGKPYEQY
>TRBV4-1|TRBJ1-4
ASSQAGEGEKLF
>TRBV9|TRBJ1-1
ASSAYRESTEAF
>TRBV7-9|TRBJ2-3
ASSRPEDRGFSSTDTQY
>TRBV7-2|TRBJ2-3
ASSLSRPDTQY
>TRBV20-1|TRBJ1-1
SAGGKRNTEAF
>TRBV10-3|TRBJ2-1
AISTGLAGVFYNEQF
>TRBV9|TRBJ2-7
ASSHPRTSGAYEQY
>TRBV6-1|TRBJ2-7
ASSPTGGDYEQY
>TRBV3-1|TRBJ1-3
ASSQGQGNTIY
>TRBV2|TRBJ1-5
ASSERSQPQH
>TRBV2|TRBJ2-7
ASSYLVLSYEQY
>TRBV12-5|TRBJ2-7
ASGLAGGNYEQY
>TRBV7-9|TRBJ2-1
ASSSTNRGSSSYNEQF
>TRBV4-2|TRBJ1-1
ASLEPPGAEAF
>TRBV2|TRBJ1-1
ASTLREEFTEAF
>TRBV27|TRBJ2-7
ASSWQGTPTYEQY
>TRBV2|TRBJ2-1
ASSEYVAGTNNEQF
>TRBV11-2|TRBJ2-3
ASSLKTPPDTQY
>TRBV7-7|TRBJ2-1
ASSSGQGSNEQF
>TRBV7-8|TRBJ1-2
ASSLAGQGAGGYT
>TRBV28|TRBJ2-1
ASSFYAYNEQF
>TRBV7-9|TRBJ1-2
ASSGSRRVNYGYT
>TRBV12-3/TRBV12-4|TRBJ2-1
ASSLSPNEQF
>TRBV7-9|TRBJ1-5
ASSPPGVGGQPQH
>TRBV10-3|TRBJ2-5
AISPRDSSWTQY
>TRBV7-9|TRBJ2-3
ASSPGGGDTDTQY
>TRBV20-1|TRBJ2-6
SAGSARSGANVLT
>TRBV15|TRBJ2-7
ATSRARDREGYEQY
>TRBV7-3|TRBJ2-1
ASSLSRGRAGNEQF
>TRBV16|TRBJ1-1
ASSQYRDNTEAF
>TRBV20-1|TRBJ2-2
SAQSLLAGAGELF
>TRBV18|TRBJ2-7
ASSGLAEFREQY
>TRBV7-9|TRBJ2-7
ASSLLETGESYEQY
>TRBV19|TRBJ1-5
ASSITGGVRQPQH
>TRBV10-3|TRBJ2-3
ATQGLVAKTDTQY
>TRBV15|TRBJ2-1
ATSRGLVGTNNEQF
>TRBV15|TRBJ2-1
ATRRVAGENNEQF
>TRBV19|TRBJ2-5
ASSLRPQETQY
>TRBV5-1|TRBJ1-4
ASSLAWDATNEKLF
>TRBV29-1|TRBJ2-1
SVRTGTSSYNEQF